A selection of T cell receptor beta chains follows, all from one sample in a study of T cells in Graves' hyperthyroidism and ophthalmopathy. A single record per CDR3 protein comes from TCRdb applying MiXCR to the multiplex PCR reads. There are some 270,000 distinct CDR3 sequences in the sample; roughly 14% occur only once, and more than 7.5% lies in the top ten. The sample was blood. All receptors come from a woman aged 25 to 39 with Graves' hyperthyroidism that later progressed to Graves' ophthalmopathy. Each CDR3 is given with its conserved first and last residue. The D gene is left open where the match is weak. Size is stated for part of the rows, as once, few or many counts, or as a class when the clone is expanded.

CDR3aa: CASKTGTYEQYF; CDR3nt: TGTGCCAGCAAGACAGGGACCTACGAGCAGTACTTC; v_gene: TRBV6-2/TRBV6-3; len: 12; d_gene: TRBD1; j_gene: TRBJ2-7; abundance: many
CDR3aa: CASSEARTGFYNSPLHF; CDR3nt: TGTGCCAGCAGTGAAGCTCGGACAGGGTTTTATAATTCACCCCTCCACTTT; v_gene: TRBV6-1; len: 17; d_gene: TRBD1; j_gene: TRBJ1-6; abundance: .
CDR3aa: CASSLARTGASPLHF; CDR3nt: TGCGCCAGCAGCTTGGCCCGGACAGGGGCCTCACCCCTCCACTTT; v_gene: TRBV5-1; len: 15; d_gene: TRBD1; j_gene: TRBJ1-6; abundance: many
CDR3aa: CASSSWGAGVVEQFF; CDR3nt: TGTGCCAGCAGCTCATGGGGGGCGGGAGTAGTTGAGCAGTTCTTC; v_gene: TRBV7-2; len: 15; d_gene: .; j_gene: TRBJ2-1; abundance: many
CDR3aa: CSVEGAAEATTDTQYF; CDR3nt: TGCAGCGTTGAAGGCGCGGCGGAGGCGACCACAGATACGCAGTATTTT; v_gene: TRBV29-1; len: 16; d_gene: .; j_gene: TRBJ2-3; abundance: many
CDR3aa: CASSLAGQGADEQYF; CDR3nt: TGTGCCAGCAGTTTAGCGGGACAGGGAGCGGACGAGCAGTACTTC; v_gene: TRBV28; len: 15; d_gene: TRBD1; j_gene: TRBJ2-7; abundance: many
CDR3aa: CASSWGGAQYF; CDR3nt: TGTGCCAGCAGTTGGGGAGGGGCGCAGTACTTC; v_gene: TRBV27; len: 11; d_gene: TRBD2; j_gene: TRBJ2-7; abundance: many
CDR3aa: CSGTRTGSSYEQYF; CDR3nt: TGCAGTGGAACACGGACAGGAAGCTCCTACGAGCAGTACTTC; v_gene: TRBV20-1; len: 14; d_gene: TRBD1; j_gene: TRBJ2-7; abundance: many
CDR3aa: CASSRQGAETQYF; CDR3nt: TGTGCTAGCTCAAGGCAGGGGGCCGAGACCCAGTACTTC; v_gene: TRBV7-7; len: 13; d_gene: TRBD1; j_gene: TRBJ2-5; abundance: many
CDR3aa: CASSHPDGDSNRNTIYF; CDR3nt: TGTGCCAGCAGCCACCCGGACGGAGATTCAAATCGAAACACCATATATTTT; v_gene: TRBV12-3/TRBV12-4; len: 17; d_gene: .; j_gene: TRBJ1-3; abundance: many
CDR3aa: CASSFLGTRGDEQYF; CDR3nt: TGTGCCAGCAGTTTTCTTGGGACAAGGGGTGATGAGCAGTACTTC; v_gene: TRBV4-2; len: 15; d_gene: .; j_gene: TRBJ2-7; abundance: .
CDR3aa: CASSQGSAGGSEQYF; CDR3nt: TGTGCCAGCAGCCAAGGGTCAGCGGGAGGATCCGAGCAGTACTTC; v_gene: TRBV3-1; len: 15; d_gene: TRBD2; j_gene: TRBJ2-7; abundance: many
CDR3aa: CASSFRKGPHFNEQFF; CDR3nt: TGTGCCAGCAGTTTTCGTAAGGGACCGCATTTCAATGAGCAGTTCTTC; v_gene: TRBV12-3/TRBV12-4; len: 16; d_gene: .; j_gene: TRBJ2-1; abundance: many
CDR3aa: CASRDLLRGNTEAFF; CDR3nt: TGTGCCAGTAGGGACCTTCTTAGGGGGAACACTGAAGCTTTCTTT; v_gene: TRBV19; len: 15; d_gene: .; j_gene: TRBJ1-1; abundance: many